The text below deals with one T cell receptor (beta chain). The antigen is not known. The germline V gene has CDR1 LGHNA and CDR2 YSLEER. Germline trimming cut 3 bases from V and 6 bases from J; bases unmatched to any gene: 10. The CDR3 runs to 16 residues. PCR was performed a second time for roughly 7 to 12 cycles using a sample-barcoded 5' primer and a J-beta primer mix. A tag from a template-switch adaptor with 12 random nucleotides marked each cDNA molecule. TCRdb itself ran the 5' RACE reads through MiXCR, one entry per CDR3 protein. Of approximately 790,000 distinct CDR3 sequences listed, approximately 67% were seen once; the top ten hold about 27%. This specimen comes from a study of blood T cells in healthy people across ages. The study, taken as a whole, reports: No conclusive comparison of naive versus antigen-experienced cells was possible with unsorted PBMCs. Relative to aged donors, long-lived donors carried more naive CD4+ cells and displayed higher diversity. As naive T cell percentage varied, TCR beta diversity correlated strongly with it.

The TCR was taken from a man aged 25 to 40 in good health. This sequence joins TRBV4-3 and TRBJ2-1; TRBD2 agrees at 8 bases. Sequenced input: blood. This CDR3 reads CASSHVRGRGGNEQFF. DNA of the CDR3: TGCGCCAGCAGCCACGTCCGGGGTCGGGGGGGCAATGAGCAGTTCTTC.